Presented here are 8 T cell receptor beta chains from one specimen sequenced in a study of neurological immune-mediated disorders. TCRdb independently ran MiXCR on the 5' RACE reads; one entry per CDR3 protein. This sample yields about 70,000 distinct CDR3 sequences, of which approximately 3.4% are seen a single time; more than 4% belongs to the top ten. Sequenced sample: PBMCs. The receptors shown here come from a woman aged 50 to 65 with multiple sclerosis.

At least ten counts were recorded for this clonotype. The chain links TRBV24-1 to TRBJ2-1; no firm D call. Germline-derived CDR1 and CDR2 are KGHDR and SFDVKD. The CDR3 sequence is 14 residues long. Trimming took 4 bases from V and 5 from J, leaving 11 bases between them. This CDR3 reads CATSDPTVHNEQFF. The CDR3 nucleotides are TGTGCCACCAGTGACCCAACAGTTCACAATGAGCAGTTCTTC.

This clonotype was counted many times. The V gene is TRBV28, the J gene TRBJ2-7; no clear D gene. The CDR3 loop spans 13 amino acids. V was trimmed by 5 bases and J by 0 bases, leaving 8 bases between them. Germline assignment: CDR1 MDHEN and CDR2 SYDVKM. The CDR3 sequence is CASSPGFSYEQYF. The CDR3 bases are TGTGCCAGCAGTCCCGGGTTCTCCTACGAGCAGTACTTC.

This clonotype appeared many times. The CDR3: CASSQRTGKGTEAFF. The CDR3, as DNA: TGTGCCAGCAGCCAGAGGACCGGGAAGGGGACTGAAGCTTTCTTT. V is TRBV3-1 and J is TRBJ1-1; tentative D call: TRBD1 (5 bases). Trimming left V 3 bases short and J 5 bases short, with 16 bases between. The CDR3 is 15 residues long. In germline, CDR1 is LGHDT, CDR2 YNNKEL (reference sequence).

The table lists this clonotype with many counts. The junction differs from germline at one of its ends, possibly a read error. The rearrangement joins TRBV5-1 to TRBJ2-1; possibly TRBD2 for D (6 bases). Per germline, CDR1 SGHRS and CDR2 YFSETQ. This CDR3 comprises 15 residues. The CDR3: CASRLAGTDLNEQFF. The CDR3 nucleotides are TGCGCCAGCAGGTTGGCGGGAACCGACCTCAATGAGCAGTTCTTC.

This clonotype was counted at least ten times. V is TRBV29-1 and J is TRBJ2-1; D uncertain. This CDR3 has 10 residues. V was pared by 3 bases and J by 8 bases, with 5 bases between. The germline V gene encodes CDR1 SQVTM and CDR2 ANQGSEA. This chain's CDR3 is CSVEGYEQFF. The DNA of the CDR3 is TGCAGCGTTGAGGGTTATGAGCAGTTCTTC.

This clonotype has at least ten counts. The V and J genes are TRBV20-1 and TRBJ1-1, with TRBD1 as a possible D gene (5 bases). Germline V CDR1 and CDR2: DFQATT, SNEGSKA (reference sequence). Trimming stripped 6 bases from V and 5 bases from J, with 22 bases between. This CDR3 spans 15 amino acids. CDR3 sequence reads: CSAPAPLGEGTEAFF. In DNA form, the CDR3 reads TGCAGTGCCCCCGCCCCTTTAGGGGAAGGGACTGAAGCTTTCTTT.

Ten or more counts support this clonotype. J is TRBJ2-1 and V is TRBV10-3, with D unresolved. The V gene lost 7 bases and the J gene lost 8 bases, with 15 bases spanning the gap. This CDR3 comprises 13 residues. In germline, CDR1 is ENHRY, CDR2 SYGVKD. CDR3 DNA: TGTGCCATCACCGACCGGTCCTGGGATGAGCAGTTCTTC. Its protein product is CAITDRSWDEQFF.

This clonotype occurred many times. The chain has TRBV5-1 and TRBJ2-5, with D maybe TRBD1 (8 bases). V was trimmed by 0 bases and J by 4 bases, leaving 13 bases between them. CDR3 length: 15 amino acids. The germline gives CDR1 SGHRS, CDR2 YFSETQ. The CDR3: CASSLDTGGGETQYF. CDR3 coding DNA: TGCGCCAGCAGCTTGGACACAGGGGGGGGAGAGACCCAGTACTTC.